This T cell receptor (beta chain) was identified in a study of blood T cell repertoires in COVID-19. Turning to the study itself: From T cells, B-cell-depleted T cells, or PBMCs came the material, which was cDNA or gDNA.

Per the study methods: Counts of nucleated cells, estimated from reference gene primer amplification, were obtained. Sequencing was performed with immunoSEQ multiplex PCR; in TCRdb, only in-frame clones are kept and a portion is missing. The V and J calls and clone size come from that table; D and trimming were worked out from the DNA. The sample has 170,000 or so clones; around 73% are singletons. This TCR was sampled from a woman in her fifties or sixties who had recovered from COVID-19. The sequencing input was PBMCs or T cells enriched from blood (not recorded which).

The CDR3 sequence: CASSSKAGAGWDTGELFF. The CDR3 nucleotides are TGTGCCAGCAGCTCAAAGGCGGGAGCGGGGTGGGACACCGGGGAGCTGTTTTTT. The rearrangement joins TRBV7-8 to TRBJ2-2; TRBD2 aligns across 7 bases. The CDR3 length is 18 residues. Germline CDR1 reads SGHVS; CDR2 reads FQNEAQ. The V gene end was trimmed by 4 bases and the J gene end by 3 bases; junction bases not matched to a gene: 14.